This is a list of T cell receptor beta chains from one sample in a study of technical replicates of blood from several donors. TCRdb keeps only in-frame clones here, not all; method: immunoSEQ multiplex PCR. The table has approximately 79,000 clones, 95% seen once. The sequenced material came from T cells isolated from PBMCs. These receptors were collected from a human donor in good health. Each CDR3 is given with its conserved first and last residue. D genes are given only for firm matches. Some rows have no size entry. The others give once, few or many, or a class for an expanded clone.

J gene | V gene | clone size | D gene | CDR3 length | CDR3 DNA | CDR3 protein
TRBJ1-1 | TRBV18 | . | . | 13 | TGTGCCAGCTCACGAGGCCTACTACCTGAAGCTTTCTTT | CASSRGLLPEAFF
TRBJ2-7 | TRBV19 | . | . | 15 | TGTGCCAGTAGCGATAATAATCCCACAACCTACGAGCAGTACTTC | CASSDNNPTTYEQYF
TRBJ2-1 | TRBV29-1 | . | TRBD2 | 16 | TGCAGCGTCGCGTCTAGCGGGAGCGTCTCCTACAATGAGCAGTTCTTC | CSVASSGSVSYNEQFF
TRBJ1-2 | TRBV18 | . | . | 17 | TGTGCCAGCTCACCTCCCGGGGGGGAGAATAGTCACCATGGCTACACCTTC | CASSPPGGENSHHGYTF
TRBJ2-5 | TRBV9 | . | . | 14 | TGTGCCAGCAGCGTAGGGAGGCCAGAAGAGACCCAGTACTTC | CASSVGRPEETQYF
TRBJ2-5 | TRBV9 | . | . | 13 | TGTGCCAGCAGTGGACGGGAAAAAGAGACCCAGTACTTC | CASSGREKETQYF
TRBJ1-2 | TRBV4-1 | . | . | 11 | TGCGCCAGCAGCCAGGGGGGTGGCTACACCTTC | CASSQGGGYTF
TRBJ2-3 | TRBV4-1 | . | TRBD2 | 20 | TGCGCCAGCAGCCACCCGACTAGCGGGAGGGGCCACGGGTCCGGAGATACGCAGTATTTT | CASSHPTSGRGHGSGDTQYF
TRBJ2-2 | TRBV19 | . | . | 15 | TGTGCCAGTAGTAATCCGGGAGTAGGTACCGGGGAGCTGTTTTTT | CASSNPGVGTGELFF
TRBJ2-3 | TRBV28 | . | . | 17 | TGTGCCAGCAGTCAGCTGACGCGGTACCTAAGCACAGATACGCAGTATTTT | CASSQLTRYLSTDTQYF
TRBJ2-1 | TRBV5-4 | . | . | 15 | TGTGCCAGCAGTCGTGGACAGGGGCGGGGGGAAGAGCAGTTCTTC | CASSRGQGRGEEQFF
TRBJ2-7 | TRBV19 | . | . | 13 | TGTGCCAGTAGGGGAGGGGGGACCTACGAGCAGTACTTC | CASRGGGTYEQYF
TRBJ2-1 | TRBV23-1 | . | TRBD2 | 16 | TGCGCCAGCAGTCAATCGAAACGGGAGGAAGACAATGAGCAGTTCTTC | CASSQSKREEDNEQFF
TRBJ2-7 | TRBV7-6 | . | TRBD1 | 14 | TGTGCCAGCAGCTTCGACAGGGGGGTCAACGAGCAGTACTTC | CASSFDRGVNEQYF
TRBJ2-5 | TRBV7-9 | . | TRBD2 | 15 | TGTGCCAGCAGCCACCCACTAGCGCATCAAGAGACCCAGTACTTC | CASSHPLAHQETQYF
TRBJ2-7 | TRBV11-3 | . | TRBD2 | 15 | TGTGCCAGCAGCCGACTAGCGGAAGACTCGGGGGAGCAGTACTTC | CASSRLAEDSGEQYF
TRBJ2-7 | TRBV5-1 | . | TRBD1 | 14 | TGCGCCAGCAGCTTCGAAGGGGGCCCGGGCGAGCAGTACTTC | CASSFEGGPGEQYF
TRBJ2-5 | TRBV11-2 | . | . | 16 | TGTGCCAGCAGCTTAGGGGACACCACGAATCAAGAGACCCAGTACTTC | CASSLGDTTNQETQYF
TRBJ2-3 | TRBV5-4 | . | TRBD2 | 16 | TGTGCCAGCAGCTCCGACAGACTAGCGGTGCGGGATACGCAGTATTTT | CASSSDRLAVRDTQYF
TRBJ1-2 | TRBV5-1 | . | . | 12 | TGCGCCAGCAGCTTGGCCCGGGAAGGCTACACCTTC | CASSLAREGYTF
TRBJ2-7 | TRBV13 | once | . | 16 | TGTGCCAGCAGCTTAGGGTCAGGCGCTGTCTCCTACGAGCAGTACTTC | CASSLGSGAVSYEQYF
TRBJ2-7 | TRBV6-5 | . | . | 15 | TGTGCCAGCAGTTACTCCCGGGGGGCGTCCTACGAGCAGTACTTC | CASSYSRGASYEQYF
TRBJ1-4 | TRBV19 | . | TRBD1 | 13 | TGTGCCAGTAGTAGGGGACAGAATGAAAAACTGTTTTTT | CASSRGQNEKLFF
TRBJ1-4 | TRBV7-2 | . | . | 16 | TGTGCCAGCAGCCTTAAACACCTCCAAACTAATGAAAAACTGTTTTTT | CASSLKHLQTNEKLFF
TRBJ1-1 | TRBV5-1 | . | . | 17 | TGCGCCAGCAGCTTGGACTACAGGAGTCTCATGAACACTGAAGCTTTCTTT | CASSLDYRSLMNTEAFF
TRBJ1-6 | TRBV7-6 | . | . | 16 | TGTGCCAGCAGCTTAGGGGGCAGGATGGACAATTCACCCCTCCACTTT | CASSLGGRMDNSPLHF
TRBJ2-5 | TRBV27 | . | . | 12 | TGTGCCAGCAGTCAGGGGCAAGAGACCCAGTACTTC | CASSQGQETQYF
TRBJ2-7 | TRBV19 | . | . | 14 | TGTGCCAGTAGTATTATTTCTGGTCAGGACGAGCAGTACTTC | CASSIISGQDEQYF